The 22 T cell receptor beta chains in this list originate from one sample, sequenced in a study of shared clonotypes between healthy human individuals. In the naive CD8 group, cells lacked CD45RO and were positively selected for CCR7, so terminally differentiated effector memory CD45RA+ cells were left out. Assay used: immunoSEQ multiplex PCR; TCRdb lists only in-frame clones, some missing. The sample has hundreds of thousands of clones; 92% are singletons. Input material: naive CD8+ T cells sorted from blood. The receptors derive from a man younger than 40 in good health.

CDR3 loop: CASSLVLSGSYNEQFF. The CDR3 nucleotides read TGCGCCAGCAGCTTGGTTCTCAGCGGGAGTTACAATGAGCAGTTCTTC. The rearrangement links TRBV5-1 to TRBJ2-1, with 8 bases fitting TRBD2. This CDR3 has 16 amino acids. Germline assignment: CDR1 SGHRS and CDR2 YFSETQ. V trimming: 0 bases; J trimming: 4 bases; junction bases outside the gene matches: 6.

The chain employs TRBV29-1 and TRBJ2-1; TRBD1 matches 8 bases. The germline gives CDR1 SQVTM, CDR2 ANQGSEA. CDR3 length equals 13 residues. V lost 5 bases, J lost 8 bases, and 8 bases stayed unmatched. The CDR3 nucleotides are TGCAGCGTTCTCGGACAGGGTGGTGATGAGCAGTTCTTC. Protein product: CSVLGQGGDEQFF.

Concerning this clone: This sample includes further DNA sequences coding for the same CDR3. The chain's CDR3 is CASSLWGNTEAFF. The CDR3 coding sequence is TGTGCCAGCAGTTTATGGGGAAACACTGAAGCTTTCTTT. The chain employs TRBV27 and TRBJ1-1; no reliable D call. Germline V gives CDR1 MNHEY, CDR2 SMNVEV (reference sequence). V dropped 1 base and J dropped 2 bases, with 5 bases sitting between them. The CDR3 runs 13 residues.

This clone appeared a single time. The chain carries TRBV28 and TRBJ1-1; D not certain. The CDR3 loop spans 12 amino acids. Trimming removed 2 bases at V and 4 bases at J, with 5 bases between. CDR1 is MDHEN and CDR2 is SYDVKM in the germline V gene. CDR3 amino acids: CASSLDGTEAFF. In DNA form, the CDR3 reads TGTGCCAGCAGTTTAGATGGCACTGAAGCTTTCTTT.

The V call is TRBV4-1, the J call TRBJ2-2; 11 bases line up with TRBD2. Germline V lookup: CDR1 MGHRA, CDR2 YSYEKL. CDR3 length: 18 amino acids. V shed 4 bases and J 1 base; nucleotides not matched to a gene: 8. The DNA for the CDR3 is TGCGCCAGCAGCCCTCCTCCGGGACTAGCGGTGAACACCGGGGAGCTGTTTTTT. Translating it yields CASSPPPGLAVNTGELFF.

The rearrangement uses TRBV12-5 and TRBJ1-1; unclear D gene. CDR1 and CDR2 from the germline V gene are LGHNT and FRNRAP. Trimming took off 6 bases at V and 0 bases at J, with 8 bases between the two ends. CDR3 size: 13 residues. CDR3 bases: TGTGCTAGTGGCCCGGGCATGAACACTGAAGCTTTCTTT. Protein sequence: CASGPGMNTEAFF.

The gene calls are TRBV29-1 and TRBJ2-7, with 8 positions matching TRBD2. CDR3 size: 19 residues. Germline assignment: CDR1 SQVTM and CDR2 ANQGSEA. V was clipped by 3 bases and J by 4 bases; unmatched bases: 23. CDR3 region: CSVEMQSGAGELMGYEQYF. DNA of the CDR3: TGCAGCGTTGAGATGCAATCAGGAGCGGGAGAGTTGATGGGGTACGAGCAGTACTTC.

The rearrangement links TRBV19 to TRBJ2-2, with D perhaps TRBD1 (6 bases). CDR1 LNHDA and CDR2 SQIVND come from the germline V gene (reference sequence). With 1 base removed from V and 2 bases from J, the gap between germline ends came to 8 bases. There are 15 residues in the CDR3. The CDR3 loop is CASSIGRGNTGELFF. The CDR3 nucleotides read TGTGCCAGTAGTATAGGCAGGGGAAACACCGGGGAGCTGTTTTTT.

The chain joins TRBV2 to TRBJ2-2, with TRBD2 as a possible D gene (6 bases). CDR1 and CDR2 from the germline V gene are SNHLY and FYNNEI. CDR3 length: 15 amino acids. The V end was cut by 1 base, the J end by 3 bases, with 9 bases between. CDR3 region: CASSEGLAYTGELFF. DNA for the CDR3: TGTGCCAGCAGTGAAGGCCTAGCGTACACCGGGGAGCTGTTTTTT.

The chain employs TRBV9 and TRBJ2-1; D might be TRBD1 (5 bases). V was trimmed by 3 bases and J by 4 bases, leaving 11 bases between them. The CDR3 covers 14 residues. Germline V gene sequence: CDR1 SGDLS, CDR2 YYNGEE. The DNA of the CDR3 is TGTGCCAGCAGCGATTCAGGGTTATACAATGAGCAGTTCTTC. Residues: CASSDSGLYNEQFF.

A word on this clone: This sample also contains other DNA sequences that code for the same CDR3. This chain joins TRBV5-1 and TRBJ2-1, with 7 nucleotides matching TRBD1. The germline CDR1 and CDR2 sequences are SGHRS and YFSETQ. The junction had 8 bases not matched to a gene; V was cut back by 0 bases and J by 8 bases. This CDR3 region has 15 residues. CDR3 protein: CASSLVTGVIDEQFF. The CDR3 DNA reads as TGCGCCAGCAGCTTGGTAACAGGGGTAATCGATGAGCAGTTCTTC.

This clone was detected only once. The V gene is TRBV15, the J gene TRBJ2-7; possible D gene TRBD1, 6 bases. The germline V gene encodes CDR1 LNHNV and CDR2 YYDKDF (reference sequence). With 0 bases removed from V and 3 bases from J, the gap between germline ends came to 9 bases. The CDR3 sequence is 14 residues long. CDR3: CATSRDLGGYEQYF. The CDR3 DNA reads as TGTGCCACCAGCAGAGATCTAGGGGGCTACGAGCAGTACTTC.

This chain joins TRBV27 and TRBJ2-1, with TRBD2 identical over 15 bases. The V gene end was trimmed by 4 bases and the J gene end by 10 bases; junction bases not matched to a gene: 14. The CDR3 is 18 residues long. Germline values: CDR1 MNHEY, CDR2 SMNVEV (reference sequence). CDR3 protein: CASSSGLAGGRPNVEQFF. For the CDR3, the DNA is TGTGCCAGCAGTTCGGGACTAGCGGGAGGACGACCCAATGTGGAGCAGTTCTTC.

The chain couples TRBV2 to TRBJ2-1; 12 bases are shared with TRBD2. J was trimmed by 2 bases and V by 7 bases; bases with no gene match: 12. CDR3 length equals 18 residues. CDR1 is SNHLY, CDR2 FYNNEI, per germline. The CDR3 coding sequence is TGTGCCAGCAAAGGACTAGCGGGGACGGGGGGGACCTACAATGAGCAGTTCTTC. This encodes CASKGLAGTGGTYNEQFF. The entire variable domain, with the rest obtained from reference TRBV2 and TRBJ2-1, is as follows: EPEVTQTPSHQVTQMGQEVILRCVPISNHLYFYWYRQILGQKVEFLVSFYNNEISEKSEIFDDQFSVERPDGSNFTLKIRSTKLEDSAMYFCASKGLAGTGGTYNEQFFGPGTRLTVL.

J is TRBJ2-1 and V is TRBV6-5, with TRBD1 matching 10 bases. Germline V gene sequence: CDR1 MNHEY, CDR2 SVGAGI. The CDR3 contains 15 residues. V dropped 2 bases and J dropped 6; count of bases not matched to a gene: 4. The CDR3 DNA is TGTGCCAGCAGTTACCCCCGGACAGGGGGCAATGAGCAGTTCTTC. It specifies CASSYPRTGGNEQFF.

This clone occurred many times. The CDR3 region is CASSVSAWDEQYF. The CDR3 DNA sequence: TGTGCCAGCAGCGTTAGCGCCTGGGACGAGCAGTACTTC. The J gene is TRBJ2-7, the V gene TRBV9; tentative D call: TRBD2 (5 bases). Germline assignment: CDR1 SGDLS and CDR2 YYNGEE. This CDR3 is built from 13 residues. The V end was cut by 2 bases, the J end by 5 bases, with 11 bases between. Complete variable domain (other parts from reference TRBV9 and TRBJ2-7): DSGVTQTPKHLITATGQRVTLRCSPRSGDLSVYWYQQSLDQGLQFLIQYYNGEERAKGNILERFSAQQFPDLHSELNLSSLELGDSALYFCASSVSAWDEQYFGPGTRLTVT.

The chain couples TRBV7-4 to TRBJ2-7; 8 nucleotides align to TRBD2. V trimming: 5 bases; J trimming: 0 bases; junction bases outside the gene matches: 3. The CDR3 contains 14 residues. In germline, CDR1 is SGHVT, CDR2 SQSDAQ. CDR3 DNA sequence: TGTGCCAGCAGCCTCAGCGGGAGCTCCTACGAGCAGTACTTC. It yields the protein CASSLSGSSYEQYF.

V gene TRBV5-1 combines with J gene TRBJ2-3, with 11 bases fitting TRBD2. The V gene's germline CDR1 is SGHRS and CDR2 YFSETQ. The J segment lost 1 base and the V segment lost 3 bases, leaving 13 bases of the junction unmatched. CDR3 length: 19 amino acids. The chain's CDR3 is CASSWTGPRLAGRTDTQYF. CDR3 nucleotides: TGCGCCAGCAGCTGGACAGGGCCACGACTAGCGGGACGCACAGATACGCAGTATTTT.

The chain employs TRBV7-9 and TRBJ2-1, with 9 positions matching TRBD2. The V gene's germline CDR1 is SEHNR and CDR2 FQNEAQ (reference sequence). Unmatched junction bases numbered 7, after V lost 4 bases and J lost 3 bases. CDR3 length equals 16 residues. CDR3 in amino acids: CASSSRTSESYNEQFF. Here the CDR3 DNA reads TGTGCCAGCAGCTCTCGGACTAGCGAGAGCTACAATGAGCAGTTCTTC.

The CDR3 sequence: CASSQAAGTGEYGYTF. The CDR3 coding sequence is TGTGCCAGCAGCCAAGCCGCTGGGACAGGGGAGTATGGCTACACCTTC. This rearrangement joins TRBV4-2 to TRBJ1-2; 10 bases agree with TRBD1. The germline CDR1 and CDR2 sequences are LGHNA and YNFKEQ. The CDR3 covers 16 residues. V was clipped by 1 base and J by 5 bases; unmatched bases: 7.

The chain joins TRBV7-9 to TRBJ2-1; D may be TRBD2 (7 bases). CDR1 SEHNR and CDR2 FQNEAQ come from the germline V gene (reference sequence). This CDR3 spans 16 amino acids. V dropped 5 bases and J dropped 6 bases, with 20 bases sitting between them. Written as DNA, the CDR3 is TGTGCCAGCAGCGACAGGACTAGGGAAGCGGGCAATGAGCAGTTCTTC. The encoded protein is CASSDRTREAGNEQFF.

This clone was observed once. The CDR3: CATIKIAGEASRNEQFF. The CDR3 DNA reads TGTGCCACCATAAAAATAGCGGGAGAAGCAAGTAGGAATGAGCAGTTCTTC. This chain connects TRBV27 to TRBJ2-1; 9 bases map to TRBD2. This CDR3 region has 17 residues. J lost 7 bases, V lost 10 bases, and 20 bases had no gene match. CDR1 and CDR2 (germline): MNHEY, SMNVEV (reference sequence).